This is a list of T cell receptor beta chains from one sample in a study of blood T cell repertoires in COVID-19. Sequencing was performed with immunoSEQ multiplex PCR; in TCRdb, only in-frame clones are kept and a portion is missing. The sample contains some 100,000 clones, 89% of which appear only once. The sequencing input was peripheral blood. These receptors were taken from a woman in her 70s with acute or convalescent COVID-19. Both conserved end residues are part of each CDR3. The D gene is left open where the match is weak. The size of a clone is reported for some rows only, either as once, few or many, or as a class for expanded clones.

TRBV7-2	TRBD2	once	TRBJ2-5	CASSLIGGASGRVRETQYF	TGTGCCAGCAGCTTAATAGGGGGGGCTAGCGGGAGGGTCCGCGAGACCCAGTACTTC
TRBV10-1	TRBD1	once	TRBJ1-1	CASSPTGTGPEAFF	TGCGCCAGCAGTCCGACCGGGACAGGGCCTGAAGCTTTCTTT
TRBV19	-	-	TRBJ1-5	CASSGDYNQPQHF	TGTGCCAGTTCGGGTGACTACAATCAGCCCCAGCATTTT
TRBV7-2	TRBD1	once	TRBJ1-5	CASSLGDRGPDYSNQPQHF	TGTGCCAGCAGCTTAGGGGACAGGGGGCCAGATTATAGCAATCAGCCCCAGCATTTT
TRBV6-5	TRBD2	-	TRBJ2-5	CAGSTSGGQETQYF	TGTGCCGGGTCGACTAGCGGGGGGCAAGAGACCCAGTACTTC
TRBV10-3	-	-	TRBJ1-4	CAITDGLGEKLFF	TGTGCCATCACTGATGGGCTTGGAGAAAAACTGTTTTTT
TRBV4-2	-	once	TRBJ1-6	CASSQFIQGAQDNSPLHF	TGTGCCAGCAGCCAATTTATACAGGGTGCGCAGGATAATTCACCCCTCCACTTT
TRBV9	TRBD2	-	TRBJ2-3	CASSVGLSTSGGGDTQYF	TGTGCCAGCAGCGTAGGCCTGTCTACTAGCGGGGGAGGTGATACGCAGTATTTT
TRBV5-6	TRBD1	-	TRBJ2-1	CASSRTGGNEQFF	TGTGCCAGCAGCCGGACAGGGGGGAATGAGCAGTTCTTC
TRBV19	TRBD1	-	TRBJ2-2	CASRPRGRDTGELFF	TGTGCCAGTAGGCCCAGGGGGCGCGACACCGGGGAGCTGTTTTTT
TRBV28	TRBD1	-	TRBJ1-1	CASSAGQGANTEAFF	TGTGCCAGCAGTGCGGGACAGGGGGCGAACACTGAAGCTTTCTTT
TRBV5-5	-	once	TRBJ1-1	CASSSAVVGAEAFF	TGTGCCAGCAGCTCGGCTGTCGTTGGGGCCGAAGCTTTCTTT
TRBV21-1	-	-	TRBJ2-7	CASSKKVRTGGITYEQYF	TGTGCCAGCAGCAAAAAGGTTCGCACAGGGGGTATCACCTACGAGCAGTACTTC
TRBV27	TRBD1	few	TRBJ1-5	CASSDGTGGNNQPQHF	TGTGCCAGCAGTGATGGGACAGGGGGGAACAATCAGCCCCAGCATTTT
TRBV21-1	-	-	TRBJ2-1	CASSNTTSGRINEQFF	TGTGCCAGCAGCAATACGACTAGCGGGAGAATCAATGAGCAGTTCTTC
TRBV3-1/TRBV3-2	TRBD1	-	TRBJ1-2	CASSHQGGGYTF	TGTGCCAGCAGCCACCAAGGGGGCGGCTACACCTTC
TRBV5-1	TRBD2	few	TRBJ2-2	CASSLPGTSGTGELFF	TGCGCCAGCAGCCTCCCCGGGACTAGCGGGACCGGGGAGCTGTTTTTT
TRBV28	TRBD1	once	TRBJ2-1	CASTRHWAQGPSSYNEQFF	TGTGCCAGCACGCGTCACTGGGCACAGGGGCCGAGCTCCTACAATGAGCAGTTCTTC
TRBV6-5	TRBD1	-	TRBJ1-2	CASSTGQGAVGYTF	TGTGCCAGCAGTACAGGACAGGGGGCTGTTGGCTACACCTTC
TRBV6-5	-	-	TRBJ1-3	CASSRTSGNTIYF	TGTGCCAGCAGTAGGACATCTGGAAACACCATATATTTT
TRBV28	TRBD1	-	TRBJ2-7	CASSSPGGNYEQYF	TGTGCCAGCAGTTCCCCAGGGGGAAACTACGAGCAGTACTTC
TRBV11-3	-	-	TRBJ1-5	CASSWQHKTNQPQHF	TGTGCCAGCAGTTGGCAGCATAAGACAAATCAGCCCCAGCATTTT
TRBV7-9	TRBD1	few	TRBJ1-4	CASTLAAIVGQTATNEKLFF	TGTGCCAGCACCCTTGCGGCAATCGTGGGACAGACTGCAACTAATGAAAAACTGTTTTTT
TRBV25-1	TRBD2	-	TRBJ2-1	CASSAWEASGSHEQFF	TGTGCCAGCAGTGCCTGGGAGGCTAGCGGGAGCCATGAGCAGTTCTTC
TRBV5-4	-	once	TRBJ1-6	CASSGGGQNNSPLHF	TGTGCCAGCAGCGGGGGAGGGCAGAATAATTCACCCCTCCACTTT
TRBV2	-	-	TRBJ1-5	CASSRRDFYGNQPQHF	TGTGCCAGCAGCCGGCGGGACTTTTACGGCAATCAGCCCCAGCATTTT
TRBV6-1	-	-	TRBJ2-3	CASSERGVDTQYF	TGTGCCAGCAGTGAAAGGGGTGTAGATACGCAGTATTTT
TRBV29-1	TRBD1	-	TRBJ1-4	CSVEDEDRVEGKLFF	TGCAGCGTTGAAGATGAGGACAGGGTGGAGGGAAAACTGTTTTTT
TRBV6-1	-	-	TRBJ2-5	CASSESVAAQYF	TGTGCCAGCAGTGAATCTGTGGCAGCCCAGTACTTC
TRBV3-1/TRBV3-2	TRBD2	once	TRBJ2-1	CASSAGTSGRSYNEQFF	TGTGCCAGCAGCGCCGGGACTAGCGGACGCTCCTACAATGAGCAGTTCTTC
TRBV28	-	once	TRBJ2-4	CASSPRVFGAKNIQYF	TGTGCCAGCAGTCCGAGGGTTTTCGGAGCCAAAAACATTCAGTACTTC
TRBV14	TRBD1	-	TRBJ2-1	CASSPFGTAERYNEQFF	TGTGCCAGCAGCCCTTTTGGGACAGCGGAAAGATACAATGAGCAGTTCTTC
TRBV19	TRBD1	-	TRBJ2-7	CASRDRGSYEQYF	TGTGCCAGCCGGGACAGGGGGTCCTACGAGCAGTACTTC
TRBV19	TRBD2	-	TRBJ2-7	CASSILGASGAYEQYF	TGTGCCAGTAGTATCCTTGGAGCTAGCGGAGCCTACGAGCAGTACTTC
TRBV2	TRBD2	-	TRBJ2-5	CASSDPSGAQETQYF	TGTGCCAGCAGTGACCCTAGCGGGGCACAAGAGACCCAGTACTTC
TRBV5-1	-	-	TRBJ2-5	CASSLGQIQETQYF	TGCGCCAGCAGCTTGGGACAGATACAAGAGACCCAGTACTTC
TRBV7-9	-	-	TRBJ1-1	CASSFPVNTEAFF	TGTGCCAGCAGCTTTCCAGTGAACACTGAAGCTTTCTTT
TRBV6-5	TRBD1	-	TRBJ1-2	CASRPGQGARGYTF	TGTGCCAGCAGGCCGGGACAGGGGGCGAGGGGCTACACCTTC
TRBV28	-	-	TRBJ1-5	CASSHGHQGSQPQHF	TGTGCCAGCAGTCACGGCCATCAGGGTAGTCAGCCCCAGCATTTT
TRBV19	TRBD1	-	TRBJ1-1	CASSRTGGRTGEAFF	TGTGCCAGTAGTCGAACAGGGGGAAGGACTGGAGAAGCTTTCTTT
TRBV4-2	TRBD2	-	TRBJ2-3	CASSQERGGLGGDTQYF	TGTGCCAGCAGCCAAGAGCGGGGGGGCCTGGGTGGAGATACGCAGTATTTT
TRBV7-2	TRBD2	-	TRBJ2-1	CASSLGTSIVNEQFF	TGTGCCAGCAGCTTAGGGACTAGCATCGTTAATGAGCAGTTCTTC
TRBV18	-	-	TRBJ2-7	CASSPQGPPDEQYF	TGTGCCAGCTCACCACAGGGGCCCCCGGACGAGCAGTACTTC
TRBV2	TRBD1	-	TRBJ2-2	CASRGTGGNTGELFF	TGTGCCAGCAGGGGGACAGGGGGTAACACCGGGGAGCTGTTTTTT
TRBV7-9	TRBD1	-	TRBJ2-2	CASGSGQAGELFF	TGTGCCAGCGGATCAGGACAGGCCGGGGAGCTGTTTTTT
TRBV28	-	once	TRBJ2-2	CASTRTDTGELFF	TGTGCCAGCACCCGGACAGACACCGGGGAGCTGTTTTTT
TRBV10-1	-	-	TRBJ2-1	CASSASSNSEQFF	TGCGCCAGCAGCGCTAGCTCGAACAGTGAGCAGTTCTTC
TRBV24-1	TRBD2	-	TRBJ2-1	CATSEGGLATDEQFF	TGTGCCACCAGTGAAGGCGGACTAGCGACGGATGAGCAGTTCTTC